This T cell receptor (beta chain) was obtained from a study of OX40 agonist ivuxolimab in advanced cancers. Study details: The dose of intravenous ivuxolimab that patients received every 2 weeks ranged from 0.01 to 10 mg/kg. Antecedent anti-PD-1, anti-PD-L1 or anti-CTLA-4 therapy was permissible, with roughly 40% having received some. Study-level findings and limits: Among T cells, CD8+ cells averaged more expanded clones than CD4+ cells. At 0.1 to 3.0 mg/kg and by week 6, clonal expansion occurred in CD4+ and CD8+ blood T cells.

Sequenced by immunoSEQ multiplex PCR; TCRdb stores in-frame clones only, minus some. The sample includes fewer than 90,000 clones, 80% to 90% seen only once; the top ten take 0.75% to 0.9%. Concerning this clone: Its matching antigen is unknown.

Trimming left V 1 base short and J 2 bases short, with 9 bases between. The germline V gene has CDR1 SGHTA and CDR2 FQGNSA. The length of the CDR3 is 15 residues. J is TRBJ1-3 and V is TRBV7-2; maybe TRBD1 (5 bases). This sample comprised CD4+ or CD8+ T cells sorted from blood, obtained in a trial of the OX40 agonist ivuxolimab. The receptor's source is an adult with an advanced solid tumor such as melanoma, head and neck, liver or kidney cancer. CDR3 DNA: TGTGCCAGCAGCTTAGTTGGGGGGGCTGGAAACACCATATATTTT. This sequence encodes CASSLVGGAGNTIYF.